This TCR beta chain is drawn from a study of blood T cell repertoires in COVID-19. Generated by immunoSEQ multiplex PCR, the TCRdb table keeps only in-frame clones and is missing some. This sample has about 160,000 clones, with approximately 87% found just once. Sequences were obtained from peripheral blood. This receptor was identified in a woman in her 70s with acute or convalescent COVID-19.

The CDR3: CASSQDGFQEETQYF. CDR3 in DNA: TGTGCCAGCAGCCAAGATGGCTTTCAGGAAGAGACCCAGTACTTC. This chain joins TRBV14 and TRBJ2-5, with unresolved D. The CDR3 has 15 residues. Germline assignment: CDR1 SGHDN and CDR2 FVKESK. Trimming took off 0 bases at V and 3 bases at J, with 11 bases between the two ends.